Here is one TCR beta chain with its context. These data belong to a study of control samples from healthy donors and cancer patients. The table came from immunoSEQ multiplex PCR; TCRdb's copy has only in-frame clones and leaves some out. In the table there are tens of thousands of clones, more than 90% of which are singletons. The CDR3 length is 14 residues. Germline values: CDR1 SGHVS, CDR2 FQNEAQ. Between the trimmed V and J ends, which lost 3 bases and 4 bases, there was a span of 9 bases. J is TRBJ2-2 and V is TRBV7-8; no clear D gene. This receptor was taken from a man aged 30-40 years with colorectal cancer. The sequenced sample consisted of PBMCs. CDR3 sequence (DNA): TGTGCCAGCAGCTTGATACAGTCCACCGGGGAGCTGTTTTTT. As protein: CASSLIQSTGELFF.